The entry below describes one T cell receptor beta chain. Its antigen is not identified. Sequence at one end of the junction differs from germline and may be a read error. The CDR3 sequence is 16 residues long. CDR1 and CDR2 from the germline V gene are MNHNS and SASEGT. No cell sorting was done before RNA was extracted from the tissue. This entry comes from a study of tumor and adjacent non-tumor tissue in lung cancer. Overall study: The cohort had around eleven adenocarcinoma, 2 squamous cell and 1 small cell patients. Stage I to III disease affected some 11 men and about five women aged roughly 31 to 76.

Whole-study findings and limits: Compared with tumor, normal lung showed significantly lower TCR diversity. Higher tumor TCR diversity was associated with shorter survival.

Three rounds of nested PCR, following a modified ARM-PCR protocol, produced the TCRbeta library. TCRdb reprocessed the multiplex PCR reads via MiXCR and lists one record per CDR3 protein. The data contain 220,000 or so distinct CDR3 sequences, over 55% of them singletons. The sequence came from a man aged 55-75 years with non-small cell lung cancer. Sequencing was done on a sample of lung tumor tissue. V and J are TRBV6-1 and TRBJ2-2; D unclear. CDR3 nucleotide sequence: TGTACCAGCAGTGAACGGCGGAAGGAGAACACCGGGGAGCTGTTTTTT. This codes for CTSSERRKENTGELFF.